A selection of T cell receptor beta chains follows, all from one sample in a study of cytomegalovirus exposure and HLA in healthy donors. The table came from immunoSEQ multiplex PCR; TCRdb's copy has only in-frame clones and leaves some out. This repertoire shows about 82,000 clones, 10% found once; its top ten account for around 25%. The sequenced sample consisted of PBMCs. Receptors were obtained from a man in his sixties in good health and CMV-seropositive. Each CDR3 is given with its conserved first and last residue. Each record gives: J gene, D gene, V gene, clone size, CDR3 protein, CDR3 DNA. The D gene is left open where the match is weak. Size is stated for part of the rows, as once, few or many counts, or as a class when the clone is expanded.

>TRBJ2-3|TRBD2|TRBV7-2|few
CASRRDGTSGSDTQYF
TGTGCCAGCAGACGAGACGGGACTAGCGGGAGTGATACGCAGTATTTT
>TRBJ1-5|TRBD1|TRBV5-6|NA
CASSRGGTGGKSNQPQHF
TGTGCCAGCAGCCGGGGCGGGACAGGGGGGAAAAGCAATCAGCCCCAGCATTTT
>TRBJ2-5|TRBD2|TRBV5-1|few
CASSSRGTGLAGGLGETQYF
TGCGCCAGCAGCTCCCGGGGGACAGGGCTAGCGGGAGGACTCGGGGAGACCCAGTACTTC
>TRBJ1-5|TRBD1|TRBV30|NA
CAWDRGSNQPQHF
TGTGCCTGGGACAGGGGTAGCAATCAGCCCCAGCATTTT
>TRBJ1-2|NA|TRBV10-3|NA
CAISATGRANYGYTF
TGTGCCATCAGTGCAACCGGTAGAGCTAACTATGGCTACACCTTC
>TRBJ2-7|NA|TRBV5-1|few
CASSLEASTYEQYF
TGCGCCAGCAGCTTAGAGGCGAGTACCTACGAGCAGTACTTC
>TRBJ2-4|TRBD2|TRBV6-4|NA
CASNGLAGVVAKNIQYF
TGTGCCAGCAATGGACTAGCGGGAGTAGTAGCCAAAAACATTCAGTACTTC
>TRBJ2-3|NA|TRBV19|few
CASSISVLKPTDTQYF
TGTGCCAGTAGTATCTCCGTATTGAAGCCCACAGATACGCAGTATTTT
>TRBJ2-1|NA|TRBV9|few
CASSSALASSYNEQFF
TGTGCCAGCAGCTCCGCCCTCGCCAGCTCCTACAATGAGCAGTTCTTC
>TRBJ2-1|TRBD2|TRBV29-1|few
CSANIAGGSNEQFF
TGCAGCGCGAACATAGCGGGGGGGAGCAATGAGCAGTTCTTC
>TRBJ2-2|TRBD2|TRBV6-6|NA
CASRKTSGTNTGELFF
TGTGCCAGCAGGAAGACTAGCGGAACGAACACCGGGGAGCTGTTTTTT
>TRBJ1-5|NA|TRBV28|few
CASSLMAGEIRPQHF
TGTGCCAGCAGTTTAATGGCAGGGGAAATTAGGCCCCAGCATTTT
>TRBJ2-7|TRBD1|TRBV7-9|few
CASNPGTGKSNEQYF
TGTGCCAGCAACCCTGGGACAGGGAAGTCCAACGAGCAGTACTTC
>TRBJ1-4|TRBD1|TRBV5-1|few
CASSSGQGLDEKLFF
TGCGCCAGCAGCTCTGGACAGGGATTGGATGAAAAACTGTTTTTT
>TRBJ2-1|NA|TRBV19|NA
CASSSLYNEQFF
TGTGCCAGTTCGTCACTCTACAATGAGCAGTTCTTC
>TRBJ2-7|NA|TRBV4-1|few
CASSQAEGPYEQYF
TGCGCCAGCAGCCAAGCGGAGGGGCCCTACGAGCAGTACTTC
>TRBJ2-7|NA|TRBV7-8|few
CASSLEGGGYEQYF
TGTGCCAGCAGCTTAGAGGGGGGGGGCTACGAGCAGTACTTC
>TRBJ1-5|NA|TRBV5-1|NA
CASSLDQPQHF
TGCGCCAGCAGCCTTGATCAGCCCCAGCATTTT
>TRBJ2-3|TRBD2|TRBV2|NA
CASSSLTSGRATDTQYF
TGTGCCAGCAGTTCGTTGACTAGCGGGAGGGCCACAGATACGCAGTATTTT
>TRBJ1-1|NA|TRBV28|few
CASREVSSTEAFF
TGTGCCAGTCGTGAGGTTAGTAGCACTGAAGCTTTCTTT
>TRBJ1-1|NA|TRBV11-3|few
CASSPEGVTEAFF
TGTGCCAGCAGCCCAGAAGGGGTCACTGAAGCTTTCTTT
>TRBJ1-5|NA|TRBV6-5|NA
CVSSYSGITDQPQHF
TGTGTCAGCAGTTATTCGGGGATCACCGATCAGCCCCAGCATTTT
>TRBJ1-6|NA|TRBV6-6|NA
CASSYLSTDNNSPLHF
TGTGCCAGCAGTTACCTATCGACAGATAATAATTCACCCCTCCACTTT
>TRBJ2-3|TRBD2|TRBV4-2|NA
CASSQAGGTQYF
TGTGCCAGCAGCCAAGCGGGGGGTACGCAGTATTTT
>TRBJ1-4|NA|TRBV28|NA
CASGGGGGASNNEKLFF
TGTGCCAGCGGTGGCGGGGGGGGCGCTTCGAATAATGAAAAACTGTTTTTT
>TRBJ2-1|NA|TRBV9|NA
CASSPFAGSGNEQFF
TGTGCCAGCAGCCCGTTCGCGGGTAGCGGCAATGAGCAGTTCTTC
>TRBJ2-3|TRBD2|TRBV5-6|few
CASSFWKRGTTDKQYF
TGTGCCAGCAGCTTCTGGAAACGCGGGACTACAGATAAGCAGTATTTT
>TRBJ2-3|NA|TRBV7-6|NA
CASSGEGTDTQYF
TGTGCCAGCAGCGGTGAGGGCACAGATACGCAGTATTTT
>TRBJ2-1|NA|TRBV12-2|few
CASRLGLALSSYNEQFF
TGTGCAAGTCGCCTTGGACTAGCGTTGAGCTCCTACAATGAGCAGTTCTTC
>TRBJ2-5|NA|TRBV12-5|once
CASGDSQETQYF
TGTGCTAGTGGCGACAGCCAAGAGACCCAGTACTTC
>TRBJ2-7|TRBD2|TRBV11-2|few
CASSLRGVAGVSEQYF
TGTGCCAGCAGCTTACGAGGAGTGGCGGGAGTTAGCGAGCAGTACTTC
>TRBJ1-5|TRBD1|TRBV28|NA
CASSRDRGRDQPQHF
TGTGCCAGCAGCCGAGACAGGGGTCGGGATCAGCCCCAGCATTTT
>TRBJ2-3|TRBD1|TRBV18|few
CASSGTASTDTQYF
TGTGCCAGCTCTGGGACAGCTAGCACAGATACGCAGTATTTT
>TRBJ2-3|NA|TRBV6-6|few
CASSYYQGRTDTQYF
TGTGCCAGCAGTTACTACCAGGGCCGGACAGATACGCAGTATTTT
>TRBJ2-3|NA|TRBV10-3|few
CAIRGSGTDTQYF
TGTGCCATCAGGGGTAGCGGCACAGATACGCAGTATTTT
>TRBJ2-5|NA|TRBV7-7|NA
CASSWTPQETQYF
TGTGCTAGCAGCTGGACACCCCAAGAGACCCAGTACTTC
>TRBJ1-6|NA|TRBV2|NA
CASSRSYNSPLHF
TGTGCCAGCAGCCGGTCCTATAATTCACCCCTCCACTTT
>TRBJ2-5|TRBD2|TRBV11-3|few
CASSLAGLAGETQYF
TGTGCCAGCAGCTTAGCGGGACTAGCGGGGGAGACCCAGTACTTC
>TRBJ2-7|NA|TRBV23-1|NA
CASNPTEGSYEQYF
TGCGCCAGCAATCCGACGGAGGGTTCCTACGAGCAGTACTTC
>TRBJ2-5|TRBD2|TRBV30|few
CAWKRGPSETQYF
TGTGCCTGGAAGCGGGGGCCCTCGGAGACCCAGTACTTC
>TRBJ1-2|NA|TRBV28|NA
CASSPNYRADYGYTF
TGTGCCAGCAGTCCCAACTACAGGGCAGACTATGGCTACACCTTC
>TRBJ1-2|NA|TRBV6-1|few
CASSEALRSGYTF
TGTGCCAGCAGTGAAGCGCTCAGGTCTGGCTACACCTTC
>TRBJ2-7|NA|TRBV27|NA
CASSSQSGYYEQYF
TGTGCCAGCAGTTCGCAGTCAGGGTACTACGAGCAGTACTTC
>TRBJ2-2|NA|TRBV11-2|few
CASSRRGNTGELFF
TGTGCCAGCAGCCGGAGGGGTAACACCGGGGAGCTGTTTTTT
>TRBJ1-3|TRBD1|TRBV11-2|few
CASSGFGASRGPSGNTIYF
TGTGCCAGCAGCGGTTTCGGCGCGTCTAGGGGGCCCTCTGGAAACACCATATATTTT
>TRBJ2-1|TRBD1|TRBV6-1|NA
CASRRGLNLYNEQFF
TGTGCCAGTCGAAGGGGGCTAAACCTCTACAATGAGCAGTTCTTC
>TRBJ1-4|TRBD1|TRBV4-1|NA
CASSARSGGAWNEKLFF
TGCGCCAGCAGCGCCCGATCAGGGGGCGCATGGAATGAAAAACTGTTTTTT
>TRBJ1-5|TRBD1|TRBV10-2|few
CASGTGWGQPQHF
TGCGCCAGCGGGACAGGGTGGGGTCAGCCCCAGCATTTT
>TRBJ1-3|NA|TRBV30|NA
CAWRTGSGNTIYF
TGTGCCTGGAGGACGGGCTCTGGAAACACCATATATTTT